This is a list of T cell receptor beta chains from one sample in a study of identical twins. A single record per CDR3 protein comes from TCRdb applying MiXCR to the 5' RACE reads. This table has 700,000 or so distinct CDR3 sequences, 8.5% to 9% appearing once. The same specimen was also included in a second study, on yellow fever vaccine responses in identical twins.

The specimen was PBMCs. The receptors here all came from a woman younger than 30 in good health. The CDR3 runs from the conserved cysteine through the conserved F or W. D genes are given only for firm matches. Size is stated for part of the rows, as once, few or many counts, or as a class when the clone is expanded.

V: TRBV5-5; size: .; D: TRBD1; J: TRBJ2-1; DNA: TGTGCCAGCAGCTCCGGGACAGGGTTGTTCTTC; CDR3: CASSSGTGLFF
V: TRBV6-1; size: .; D: TRBD1; J: TRBJ1-4; DNA: TGTGCCAGCGGCACAGGGGCAGTTGGTGGAAAACTGTTTTTT; CDR3: CASGTGAVGGKLFF
V: TRBV5-5; size: many; D: .; J: TRBJ2-3; DNA: TGTGCCAGCAGCTTGGTTGGGATCAACACAGATACGCAGTATTTT; CDR3: CASSLVGINTDTQYF
V: TRBV20-1; size: .; D: .; J: TRBJ2-7; DNA: TGCAGTGCTAGAGATCAGCAGGGTCGAGTTGGCGAGCAGTACTTC; CDR3: CSARDQQGRVGEQYF
V: TRBV7-8; size: .; D: TRBD1; J: TRBJ1-2; DNA: TGTGCCAGCAGCTCGGGACAGGGGGAGATTTTCGACTATGGCTACACCTTC; CDR3: CASSSGQGEIFDYGYTF
V: TRBV7-8; size: .; D: .; J: TRBJ2-5; DNA: TGTGCCAGCAGCTTAATGAGGGGGATGGAGACCCAGTACTTC; CDR3: CASSLMRGMETQYF
V: TRBV6-2/TRBV6-3; size: few; D: .; J: TRBJ2-5; DNA: TGTGCCAGCAGTTCGCGTCCTCAAGAGACCCAGTACTTC; CDR3: CASSSRPQETQYF
V: TRBV29-1; size: few; D: TRBD2; J: TRBJ2-5; DNA: TGCAGCGTTGTACTGGAGAGACTAGCGGGAGAGTTTCGAGAGACCCAGTACTTC; CDR3: CSVVLERLAGEFRETQYF
V: TRBV29-1; size: .; D: .; J: TRBJ2-7; DNA: TGCAGCGAATCGGACTACCCGCCCTACGAGCAGTACTTC; CDR3: CSESDYPPYEQYF
V: TRBV11-2; size: few; D: TRBD2; J: TRBJ2-2; DNA: TGTGCCAGCAGCTCCCCCACTAGCGGGAGCCCGAACACCGGGGAGCTGTTTTTT; CDR3: CASSSPTSGSPNTGELFF
V: TRBV25-1; size: .; D: .; J: TRBJ2-5; DNA: TGTGCCAGCAGTGAACGGGCCCTCCAAGAGACCCAGTACTTC; CDR3: CASSERALQETQYF
V: TRBV5-1; size: .; D: .; J: TRBJ1-2; DNA: TGCGCCAGCAGCCCCTCACCCCGACAGACCAACTATGGCTACACCTTC; CDR3: CASSPSPRQTNYGYTF